This is a list of T cell receptor beta chains from one sample in a study of blood T cell repertoires in COVID-19. Sequenced by immunoSEQ multiplex PCR; TCRdb stores in-frame clones only, minus some. This table has about 310,000 clones, 87% appearing once. Sequencing input: PBMCs or T cells enriched from blood (not recorded which). These receptors originate from a woman younger than 35 who had recovered from COVID-19. Both conserved end residues are part of each CDR3. D genes are given only for firm matches. The size of a clone is reported for some rows only, either as once, few or many, or as a class for expanded clones.

>TRBD2|17|TRBJ2-7|TRBV25-1|once
CASSELGLAGGSYEQYF
TGTGCCAGCAGTGAATTAGGACTAGCGGGAGGGTCCTACGAGCAGTACTTC
>NA|13|TRBJ1-5|TRBV20-1|NA
CSASAGGPQPQHF
TGCAGTGCTAGTGCGGGGGGCCCTCAGCCCCAGCATTTT
>NA|14|TRBJ2-1|TRBV9|NA
CASSVDYSYNEQFF
TGTGCCAGCAGCGTGGACTACTCCTACAATGAGCAGTTCTTC
>TRBD2|14|TRBJ2-5|TRBV5-1|NA
CASRLAGGLETQYF
TGCGCCAGCAGGTTAGCGGGAGGGCTAGAGACCCAGTACTTC
>NA|14|TRBJ1-6|TRBV13|NA
CASSSTGTRSPLHF
TGTGCCAGCAGCTCGACAGGAACGCGCTCACCCCTCCACTTT
>NA|19|TRBJ1-6|TRBV6-6|NA
CASSLTGISTSSYNSPLHF
TGTGCCAGCAGCTTAACAGGGATTTCCACGAGCTCCTATAATTCACCCCTCCACTTT
>TRBD1|15|TRBJ1-2|TRBV3-1/TRBV3-2|NA
CASSQGTGVNYGYTF
TGTGCCAGCAGCCAAGGGACAGGGGTTAACTATGGCTACACCTTC
>TRBD1|16|TRBJ1-2|TRBV7-3|NA
CASSPRPGTGGGGYTF
TGTGCCAGCAGTCCGCGTCCCGGTACAGGGGGTGGGGGCTACACCTTC
>TRBD1|14|TRBJ2-7|TRBV28|NA
CASIKTGLVYEQYF
TGTGCCAGCATAAAGACAGGGTTGGTCTACGAGCAGTACTTC
>NA|16|TRBJ2-7|TRBV6-2/TRBV6-3|NA
CASSYSIGAISYEQYF
TGTGCCAGCAGTTACTCGATAGGGGCGATCTCCTACGAGCAGTACTTC
>TRBD1|15|TRBJ1-4|TRBV7-2|NA
CASSYQMDRAEKLFF
TGTGCCAGCAGCTATCAAATGGACAGGGCGGAAAAACTGTTTTTT
>NA|14|TRBJ1-5|TRBV27|many
CASSLQYSNQPQHF
TGTGCCAGCAGTTTACAGTATAGCAATCAGCCCCAGCATTTT
>NA|11|TRBJ2-7|TRBV2|NA
CASAGPYEQYF
TGTGCCAGCGCTGGCCCCTACGAGCAGTACTTC
>NA|15|TRBJ1-6|TRBV27|once
CASSPRTGENSPLHF
TGTGCCAGCAGTCCCCGGACGGGAGAGAATTCACCCCTCCACTTT
>NA|14|TRBJ2-7|TRBV19|NA
CASSIVRAAGEQYF
TGTGCCAGTAGTATTGTTCGGGCCGCAGGGGAGCAGTACTTC
>TRBD1|17|TRBJ1-5|TRBV19|NA
CASSGWGQGLHNQPQHF
TGTGCCAGTAGTGGATGGGGACAGGGACTTCACAATCAGCCCCAGCATTTT
>NA|15|TRBJ2-1|TRBV21-1|NA
CASSNLGRVRNEQFF
TGTGCCAGCAGCAACCTCGGCAGGGTACGAAATGAGCAGTTCTTC
>NA|13|TRBJ2-2|TRBV27|NA
CASSWTVTGELFF
TGTGCCAGCAGTTGGACAGTCACCGGGGAGCTGTTTTTT
>NA|14|TRBJ2-2|TRBV4-1|NA
CASSRQRNTGELFF
TGCGCCAGCAGCCGACAGAGGAACACCGGGGAGCTGTTTTTT
>TRBD2|20|TRBJ2-7|TRBV7-6|NA
CASSLPLVGGLAGPIYEQYF
TGTGCCAGCAGCTTACCTCTCGTAGGGGGACTAGCGGGGCCGATCTACGAGCAGTACTTC
>NA|13|TRBJ1-5|TRBV19|NA
CASSGSYYQPQHF
TGTGCCAGTAGCGGGAGTTATTATCAGCCCCAGCATTTT
>TRBD1|14|TRBJ1-1|TRBV7-2|NA
CASSFTTGDTEAFF
TGTGCCAGCAGCTTTACTACAGGGGACACTGAAGCTTTCTTT
>NA|13|TRBJ1-4|TRBV28|NA
CATSGGANEKLFF
TGTGCCACCTCGGGAGGGGCTAATGAAAAACTGTTTTTT
>NA|17|TRBJ1-3|TRBV9|NA
CASSRQGIQESGNTIYF
TGTGCCAGCAGCCGGCAGGGGATACAGGAATCAGGAAACACCATATATTTT
>NA|15|TRBJ1-1|TRBV7-5|NA
CVRSLPFRGLVEAFF
TGTGTCAGAAGCTTACCATTCAGGGGCCTCGTGGAAGCTTTCTTT
>NA|14|TRBJ1-1|TRBV7-2|NA
CASNLWWGQTEAFF
TGTGCCAGCAACCTGTGGTGGGGGCAGACTGAAGCTTTCTTT
>NA|16|TRBJ1-2|TRBV7-6|NA
CASSLAAGGVSYGYTF
TGTGCCAGCAGCTTAGCGGCGGGGGGCGTCAGCTATGGCTACACCTTC
>TRBD1|17|TRBJ1-2|TRBV5-1|NA
CASSLKTGAGSNYGYTF
TGCGCCAGCAGCTTGAAGACAGGGGCCGGGAGTAACTATGGCTACACCTTC
>NA|16|TRBJ1-6|TRBV28|NA
CASSFYRVLVNSPLHF
TGTGCCAGCAGTTTTTACAGGGTGCTTGTCAATTCACCCCTCCACTTT
>TRBD2|15|TRBJ2-7|TRBV5-5|NA
CASSELAGGTYEQYF
TGTGCCAGCAGCGAATTAGCGGGGGGCACCTACGAGCAGTACTTC
>TRBD2|15|TRBJ2-1|TRBV7-8|few
CASSLVASGSIEQFF
TGTGCCAGCAGCTTAGTGGCTAGCGGGAGTATTGAGCAGTTCTTC
>TRBD1|13|TRBJ1-1|TRBV3-1/TRBV3-2|NA
CASTLTGGPEAFF
TGTGCCAGCACCCTGACAGGGGGCCCTGAAGCTTTCTTT
>TRBD1|13|TRBJ1-1|TRBV12-3/TRBV12-4|few
CASSSRQGAEAFF
TGTGCCAGCAGTTCCCGACAGGGAGCTGAAGCTTTCTTT
>TRBD1|19|TRBJ1-4|TRBV5-6|NA
CASSLGLGTDSVPTNGLFF
TGTGCCAGCAGCTTGGGACTTGGGACAGATTCGGTCCCCACGAACGGACTGTTTTTT
>TRBD2|13|TRBJ2-7|TRBV7-3|NA
CASSDLAGGEQYF
TGTGCCAGCAGCGATTTAGCGGGAGGGGAGCAGTACTTC
>NA|14|TRBJ2-5|TRBV5-1|NA
CASSVDLYQETQYF
TGCGCCAGCAGCGTGGATCTGTACCAAGAGACCCAGTACTTC
>NA|15|TRBJ1-2|TRBV19|NA
CASSTTGNANYGYTF
TGTGCCAGTAGTACAACAGGGAACGCTAACTATGGCTACACCTTC
>TRBD1|15|TRBJ2-2|TRBV15|many
CAIRGTGGYTGELFF
TGTGCCATCAGGGGGACAGGGGGATACACCGGGGAGCTGTTTTTT
>TRBD1|13|TRBJ1-1|TRBV12-3/TRBV12-4|few
CASITTGITEAFF
TGTGCCAGCATAACGACAGGGATAACTGAAGCTTTCTTT
>NA|14|TRBJ1-5|TRBV5-5|NA
CASSHRVSNQPQHF
TGTGCCAGCAGTCACAGGGTTAGCAATCAGCCCCAGCATTTT
>NA|14|TRBJ1-1|TRBV2|NA
CASIAPQGRTEAFF
TGTGCCAGCATAGCCCCACAGGGTAGAACTGAAGCTTTCTTT
>TRBD2|16|TRBJ2-2|TRBV19|NA
CASTTRGGLGTGELFF
TGTGCCAGTACCACTCGGGGGGGCCTGGGTACCGGGGAGCTGTTTTTT
>NA|13|TRBJ1-2|TRBV3-1/TRBV3-2|many
CASSQGTAYGYTF
TGTGCCAGCAGCCAAGGGACAGCCTATGGCTACACCTTC
>NA|14|TRBJ1-1|TRBV28|NA
CASLIGGTLNEAFF
TGTGCCAGCCTTATCGGGGGGACGTTGAATGAAGCTTTCTTT
>TRBD1|14|TRBJ1-2|TRBV29-1|NA
CSVDRFGGNYGYTF
TGCAGCGTGGACAGGTTTGGAGGAAACTATGGCTACACCTTC
>NA|16|TRBJ1-2|TRBV7-2|NA
CASTEMGGAILYGYTF
TGTGCCAGCACCGAGATGGGGGGGGCAATCCTGTATGGCTACACCTTC
>NA|12|TRBJ1-1|TRBV30|NA
CACPGRSTEAFF
TGTGCCTGCCCAGGGAGGTCGACTGAAGCTTTCTTT
>NA|14|TRBJ1-5|TRBV6-6|NA
CASSLDRANQPQHF
TGTGCCAGCAGCCTGGACAGAGCTAACCAGCCCCAGCATTTT
>NA|14|TRBJ1-5|TRBV2|few
CASSIAGGNQPQHF
TGTGCCAGCAGTATCGCAGGGGGCAATCAGCCCCAGCATTTT
>TRBD1|15|TRBJ2-5|TRBV24-1|NA
CATSDPRQGAETQYF
TGTGCCACCAGTGACCCCCGACAGGGGGCGGAGACCCAGTACTTC
>NA|13|TRBJ1-3|TRBV30|NA
CAWSVGQGYTIYF
TGTGCCTGGAGTGTAGGCCAGGGATACACCATATATTTT
>NA|17|TRBJ2-2|TRBV4-2|NA
CASSQDLTGGLTGELFF
TGTGCCAGCAGCCAAGATTTGACCGGGGGGCTCACCGGGGAGCTGTTTTTT
>NA|16|TRBJ2-3|TRBV5-6|NA
CASSLLTGNTADTQYF
TGTGCCAGCAGCTTGTTAACAGGGAATACGGCAGATACGCAGTATTTT
>TRBD2|16|TRBJ2-2|TRBV6-4|many
CASSPGTSDYTGELFF
TGTGCCAGCAGTCCCGGGACTAGTGACTACACCGGGGAGCTGTTTTTT
>TRBD2|15|TRBJ2-3|TRBV3-1/TRBV3-2|NA
CASSQGAGGTDTQYF
TGTGCCAGCAGCCAAGGAGCGGGGGGGACAGATACGCAGTATTTT